These T cell receptor beta chains were read from a single sample in a study of T cells in Graves' hyperthyroidism and ophthalmopathy. TCRdb independently ran MiXCR on the multiplex PCR reads; one entry per CDR3 protein. This sample has approximately 640,000 distinct CDR3 sequences, with around 15% found just once. What was sequenced was blood. Source of these receptors: a woman aged 25 to 45 with Graves' hyperthyroidism. The conserved cysteine and the conserved F or W are not part of the CDR3 here.

V: TRBV2; CDR3: ASQVLKVTEAF
V: TRBV20-1; CDR3: SARDGTEGETQY
V: TRBV19; CDR3: ASTLGTSGRTDTQY
V: TRBV18; CDR3: ASSPYRVENQPQH
V: TRBV12-3/TRBV12-4; CDR3: ASSSTTGGNQPQH
V: TRBV4-3; CDR3: ASSQDLGDSYNSPLH
V: TRBV28; CDR3: ASSRTAVYRVNQPQH
V: TRBV5-1; CDR3: ASSAPGLSDEQY
V: TRBV18; CDR3: ASSPGSGSEQY
V: TRBV9; CDR3: ASSVGRGGGSEPYNEQF
V: TRBV10-3; CDR3: AISTGTSGTNTGELF
V: TRBV10-3; CDR3: AISESGRETSYEQY
V: TRBV10-3; CDR3: AISDPAGQRETGELF
V: TRBV28; CDR3: ASSSPVAGVHGNEQF
V: TRBV7-9; CDR3: ASSPPTSGRAGVEQF
V: TRBV20-1; CDR3: SARDLVRGTGLSEAF
V: TRBV20-1; CDR3: SAGVEVEQF
V: TRBV4-1; CDR3: ASSQPDRGYEQY
V: TRBV11-2; CDR3: ASSFTSYETQY
V: TRBV30; CDR3: AWIQGARTEAF
V: TRBV30; CDR3: AWSGRLLAGLRDEQY
V: TRBV2; CDR3: ASSEAWGGKH
V: TRBV20-1; CDR3: SVGGSAPDTQY
V: TRBV7-3; CDR3: ASSLRGTGILNEQF
V: TRBV29-1; CDR3: SVEEGDRPILSEQY
V: TRBV12-3/TRBV12-4; CDR3: ASKPGLASEQY
V: TRBV30; CDR3: AWSVPQYTEAF
V: TRBV7-7; CDR3: ASSLTRVGYNEQF
V: TRBV5-6; CDR3: ASSLVSGTGGSYEQY
V: TRBV12-3/TRBV12-4; CDR3: ASSLGQIYYEQY
V: TRBV28; CDR3: ASIDRAGGAYEQY
V: TRBV5-1; CDR3: ASSRDRSREY
V: TRBV19; CDR3: ASSITWDDEQF
V: TRBV28; CDR3: ASREGPSSGEQY
V: TRBV7-9; CDR3: ASSPYLPSRLETQY
V: TRBV11-3; CDR3: ASRAMGTSHAEAF
V: TRBV19; CDR3: ASSIAERESNEQF
V: TRBV20-1; CDR3: SASREYNEQF
V: TRBV7-2; CDR3: ASSSLSAISGRLGYIQY
V: TRBV18; CDR3: ASSPDRTNTEAF
V: TRBV28; CDR3: ASSIFLAQLNQPQH
V: TRBV5-1; CDR3: ASSLVSVGNTGELF
V: TRBV7-2; CDR3: ASSLRSSQETQY
V: TRBV28; CDR3: ASSFFGEEGKLF
V: TRBV12-3/TRBV12-4; CDR3: ASSLVPYEQY
V: TRBV27; CDR3: ASSSRDRQYGYT
V: TRBV11-2; CDR3: ASSIAGGWENEQF
V: TRBV6-1; CDR3: ASSKDPPDTQY
V: TRBV7-3; CDR3: ASSLTGTSRSNTGELF
V: TRBV5-5; CDR3: ASSLFQDPFYNEQF
V: TRBV5-1; CDR3: ASSGGGSYEKLF
V: TRBV24-1; CDR3: ATSHGRQGNTGELF
V: TRBV9; CDR3: ASSVVAENSPLH
V: TRBV2; CDR3: ASLLGGDNEQF
V: TRBV6-1; CDR3: ASSESWGGFATDTQY
V: TRBV20-1; CDR3: SAPQDGVDEAF
V: TRBV9; CDR3: ASSPRLADTYEQY
V: TRBV2; CDR3: ASSDKGWGEKLF